These 18 T cell receptor beta chains were sequenced from one sample in a study of cytomegalovirus exposure and HLA in healthy donors. This PCR relied on a set of 60 Vbeta primers and 13 Jbeta primers. Measured with immunoSEQ multiplex PCR; TCRdb has only the in-frame clones, and not every one. The data hold around 210,000 clones, with 75% to 90% observed a single time. What was sequenced was PBMCs. The source is a middle-aged woman in good health and CMV-seronegative.

CDR3 sequence reads: CASSPGFGSGNTIYF. The CDR3 coding sequence is TGTGCCAGCAGCCCGGGGTTTGGCTCTGGAAACACCATATATTTT. V is TRBV6-6 and J is TRBJ1-3; D not certain. CDR3 size: 15 residues. V was pared by 6 bases and J by 0 bases, with 12 bases between. Germline V gene sequence: CDR1 MNHNY, CDR2 SVGAGI (reference sequence).

This clone was detected once. The CDR3 DNA follows: TGTGCCAGCACCCTCCCAGGGAAGGGGACTAGCGGGGCCTACAATGAGCAGTTCTTC. Translated, it gives CASTLPGKGTSGAYNEQFF. J is TRBJ2-1 and V is TRBV7-2; TRBD2 matches 13 bases. V lost 7 bases and J lost 2; bases outside the gene matches: 14. CDR1 and CDR2 (germline): SGHTA, FQGNSA. There are 19 residues in the CDR3.

The chain recombines TRBV5-1 with TRBJ2-7, with 14 bases that match TRBD2. Germline loops: CDR1 SGHRS, CDR2 YFSETQ. The CDR3 is 16 residues long. Trimming cost V 4 bases and J 6 bases; bases outside gene matches: 9. The DNA for the CDR3 is TGCGCCAGCAGCCCCGGGACTAGCGGGAGAGGGAGCGAGCAGTACTTC. Translated: CASSPGTSGRGSEQYF.

The V gene is TRBV2, the J gene TRBJ1-4; D not certain. V dropped 6 bases and J dropped 8 bases, with 13 bases sitting between them. Germline values: CDR1 SNHLY, CDR2 FYNNEI. This CDR3 contains 13 residues. CDR3 in amino acids: CASSRSGGEKLFF. CDR3 DNA sequence: TGTGCCAGCAGCCGATCAGGCGGGGAAAAACTGTTTTTT.

This rearrangement joins TRBV5-6 to TRBJ2-5, with TRBD2 identical over 10 bases. The J segment lost 5 bases and the V segment lost 4 bases, leaving 11 bases of the junction unmatched. This CDR3 has 16 residues. Germline values: CDR1 SGHDT, CDR2 YYEEEE. The CDR3 DNA sequence: TGTGCCAGCAGCCCTCTAGCGGGAGATCGCCCTGAGACCCAGTACTTC. Translating it yields CASSPLAGDRPETQYF.

V and J are TRBV6-5 and TRBJ1-1; a possible D gene is TRBD1 (5 bases). CDR3 size: 14 residues. V was clipped by 2 bases and J by 6 bases, with 13 bases between them. Germline values: CDR1 MNHEY, CDR2 SVGAGI. The CDR3 bases are TGTGCCAGCAGTTACGGGCAGGGTAGGGCTGAAGCTTTCTTT. Amino acid sequence: CASSYGQGRAEAFF.

This clone was found once. This chain joins TRBV5-4 and TRBJ2-4, with D perhaps TRBD1 (5 bases). From germline, CDR1 is SGHNT and CDR2 YYREEE (reference sequence). Trimming took off 4 bases at V and 7 bases at J, with 6 bases between the two ends. This CDR3 spans 11 amino acids. As DNA, the CDR3 is TGTGCCAGCAGCGCAGGGAACATTCAGTACTTC. This codes for CASSAGNIQYF.

The genes are TRBV14 and TRBJ1-1, with 9 positions matching TRBD1. This CDR3 has 19 amino acids. V gave up 0 bases and J gave up 3 bases; unmatched junction bases: 14. The germline gives CDR1 SGHDN, CDR2 FVKESK. CDR3 DNA sequence: TGTGCCAGCAGCCAAGAGTATAATACCGGGACAGGGTACTACACTGAAGCTTTCTTT. The encoded protein is CASSQEYNTGTGYYTEAFF.

The chain uses TRBV9 and TRBJ2-5, with 15 bases aligning to TRBD2. V was clipped by 3 bases and J by 5 bases; unmatched bases: 5. The CDR3 runs to 16 residues. Germline V CDR1 and CDR2: SGDLS, YYNGEE. For the CDR3, the DNA is TGTGCCAGCAGCGCCGGGACTAGCGGGAGGTTGGAGACCCAGTACTTC. This gives the protein CASSAGTSGRLETQYF.

This clone was picked up a small number of times. DNA of the CDR3: TGTGCCAGCAGCTTTAGTCAAGTACCGACCGGGGAGCTGTTTTTT. This encodes CASSFSQVPTGELFF. This chain joins TRBV7-9 and TRBJ2-2; no definite D call. V lost 3 bases and J 5 bases, leaving 13 bases between the germline ends. Germline V CDR1 and CDR2: SEHNR, FQNEAQ (reference sequence). The CDR3 has 15 residues.

V and J are TRBV28 and TRBJ2-1, with 8 bases fitting TRBD2. V shed 3 bases, J shed 6 bases, and the junction held 7 bases outside the gene matches. This CDR3 is 15 amino acids long. Germline V gene sequence: CDR1 MDHEN, CDR2 SYDVKM. The CDR3 spells CASSLPSLAGNEQFF. The CDR3 DNA sequence: TGTGCCAGCAGTTTGCCGTCCCTAGCGGGCAATGAGCAGTTCTTC.

The gene calls are TRBV2 and TRBJ2-3, with 13 bases matching TRBD2. The CDR3 consists of 16 residues. The ends lost 6 bases at V and 4 bases at J; junction bases unmatched: 7. Germline V CDR1 and CDR2: SNHLY, FYNNEI. CDR3 protein: CASRGTSGMASDTQYF. The CDR3 nucleotides are TGTGCCAGCAGGGGGACTAGCGGGATGGCGTCAGATACGCAGTATTTT.

The chain links TRBV11-1 to TRBJ2-1, with D perhaps TRBD2 (6 bases). The CDR3 spans 13 residues. V lost 5 bases, J lost 9 bases, and 14 bases lay in between. The germline V gene encodes CDR1 SGHAT and CDR2 FQDESV (reference sequence). CDR3 in amino acids: CASSPGLTREQFF. The CDR3 bases are TGTGCCAGCAGCCCGGGACTTACGCGTGAGCAGTTCTTC.

V usage is TRBV13 and J usage is TRBJ2-5; D is perhaps TRBD2 (5 bases). This CDR3 is built from 12 residues. CDR1 is PRHDT, CDR2 FYEKMQ, per germline (reference sequence). V lost 5 bases and J lost 9, with 13 bases in between. The CDR3 DNA sequence: TGTGCCAGCAGCCGGGATGGAAGGGCCCAGTACTTC. It specifies CASSRDGRAQYF.

This rearrangement joins TRBV6-6 to TRBJ2-1; D is unresolved. Per germline, CDR1 MNHNY and CDR2 SVGAGI (reference sequence). The V and J ends lost 1 base and 9 bases respectively, with 4 bases between them. This CDR3 has 11 residues. In DNA, the CDR3 is TGTGCCAGCAGTTACTTGGCTGAGCAGTTCTTC. Translation gives CASSYLAEQFF.

The rearrangement joins TRBV6-1 to TRBJ2-7; 9 bases align to TRBD1. Germline values: CDR1 MNHNS, CDR2 SASEGT. Losses at the gene ends were 4 bases for V and 5 bases for J; bases not matched to a gene: 3. This CDR3 has 13 amino acids. CDR3 DNA sequence: TGTGCCAGCAGTGGGGGACAGGGCCACGAGCAGTACTTC. Translation gives CASSGGQGHEQYF.

This chain links TRBV6-5 with TRBJ1-6; 8 bases agree with TRBD1. Germline CDR1 reads MNHEY; CDR2 reads SVGAGI. There are 15 residues in the CDR3. With 6 bases clipped from V and 10 bases from J, the junction kept 11 bases outside the gene matches. CDR3 nucleotides: TGTGCCAGCAGACGCCAAGGCAGGGGGCTGTCACCCCTCCACTTT. Protein sequence: CASRRQGRGLSPLHF.

This chain links TRBV7-9 with TRBJ1-4; D unclear. The CDR3 is 14 residues long. CDR1 is SEHNR, CDR2 FQNEAQ, per germline (reference sequence). V lost 3 bases and J lost 4, with 9 bases in between. CDR3 residues: CASSLVGLNEKLFF. In DNA form, the CDR3 reads TGTGCCAGCAGCTTGGTTGGGCTTAATGAAAAACTGTTTTTT.